Below are 20 T cell receptor beta chains sequenced from a single sample in a study of cytomegalovirus exposure and HLA in healthy donors. Only in-frame clones appear in the TCRdb table, and some are missing; sequencing was by immunoSEQ multiplex PCR. The sample holds 120,000 or so clones, 70% to 90% seen once. Specimen: PBMCs. The receptors were sampled from a man aged 18-30 years in good health and CMV-seronegative.

The chain joins TRBV28 to TRBJ1-1; D remains unclear. Trimming pared 8 bases from V and 12 bases from J, leaving 13 bases between. The CDR3 is 10 amino acids. CDR1 is MDHEN, CDR2 SYDVKM, per germline. CDR3 DNA sequence: TGTGCCAGCGGCCTGCCAATCCCTTTCTTT. This encodes CASGLPIPFF. Using reference TRBV28 and TRBJ1-1 for the parts outside the CDR3, the full variable domain is DVKVTQSSRYLVKRTGEKVFLECVQDMDHENMFWYRQDPGLGLRLIYFSYDVKMKEKGDIPEGYSVSREKKERFSLILESASTNQTSMYLCASGLPIPFFGQGTRLTVV.

The V and J genes are TRBV6-1 and TRBJ1-1, with D possibly TRBD1 on 6 matching bases. Per the germline V gene, CDR1 is MNHNS and CDR2 is SASEGT. The CDR3 loop spans 15 amino acids. With 5 bases removed from V and 4 bases from J, the gap between germline ends came to 17 bases. CDR3 nucleotide sequence: TGTGCCAGCAGTTTGGGAACAGGGTCGTCCACTGAAGCTTTCTTT. Translated, it gives CASSLGTGSSTEAFF.

The chain joins TRBV28 to TRBJ1-1; 8 bases agree with TRBD1. Germline V gives CDR1 MDHEN, CDR2 SYDVKM. The CDR3 spans 15 residues. Trimming cost V 6 bases and J 0 bases; bases outside gene matches: 6. CDR3 coding DNA: TGTGCCAGCAGCCGGACAGGGACCATGAACACTGAAGCTTTCTTT. Translation: CASSRTGTMNTEAFF.

The V and J genes are TRBV30 and TRBJ1-3; no reliable D call. The germline V gene encodes CDR1 GTSNPN and CDR2 SVGIG (reference sequence). Trimming took off 0 bases at V and 5 bases at J, with 11 bases between the two ends. The CDR3 totals 14 residues. Written as DNA, the CDR3 is TGTGCCTGGAGTGTGAGTGCATCCCGAAACACCATATATTTT. It specifies CAWSVSASRNTIYF. The variable domain in full, with the rest retrieved from reference TRBV30 and TRBJ1-3, is SQTIHQWPATLVQPVGSPLSLECTVEGTSNPNLYWYRQAAGRGLQLLFYSVGIGQISSEVPQNLSASRPQDRQFILSSKKLLLSDSGFYLCAWSVSASRNTIYFGEGSWLTVV.

The chain is built from TRBV13 and TRBJ1-2; D is undetermined. Germline CDR1 PRHDT, CDR2 FYEKMQ (reference sequence). Trimming shortened V by 4 bases and J by 6 bases, and 12 bases separated the two germline ends. This CDR3 is 13 amino acids long. The CDR3 nucleotides read TGTGCCAGCAGCTCCCGCGGGCCCCATGGCTACACCTTC. The encoded protein is CASSSRGPHGYTF.

The chain carries TRBV23-1 and TRBJ2-7, with D possibly matching TRBD2 (6 bases). TRBV23-1 is an ORF, with its function uncertain. The CDR3 totals 14 residues. V was trimmed by 6 bases and J by 5 bases, leaving 17 bases between them. DNA for the CDR3: TGCGCCAGCAGCCTCGGGGCAACGGGGGACGAGCAGTACTTC. Translated: CASSLGATGDEQYF.

As concerns this clone: The junction departs from germline at one end; a sequencing error may be responsible. This chain uses TRBV28 with TRBJ2-1, with 8 bases that match TRBD1. CDR3 length: 14 residues. Germline V lookup: CDR1 MDHEN, CDR2 SYDVKM. CDR3 sequence (DNA): TGTGCCAGCAGTCCCAGGGGGCCGTACACTGAGCAGTTCTTC. Translated: CASSPRGPYTEQFF.

The CDR3 sequence: CASSPIVGGRSYEQYF. The CDR3 DNA reads as TGTGCCAGCAGTCCCATAGTGGGCGGGCGCTCCTACGAGCAGTACTTC. The chain links TRBV28 to TRBJ2-7, with D possibly being TRBD2 (5 bases). The germline gives CDR1 MDHEN, CDR2 SYDVKM. Trimming took 5 bases from V and 0 from J, leaving 17 bases between them. The CDR3 has 16 residues. Looking up the rest from reference TRBV28 and TRBJ2-7 gives the full variable domain: DVKVTQSSRYLVKRTGEKVFLECVQDMDHENMFWYRQDPGLGLRLIYFSYDVKMKEKGDIPEGYSVSREKKERFSLILESASTNQTSMYLCASSPIVGGRSYEQYFGPGTRLTVT.

The chain couples TRBV30 to TRBJ1-6; TRBD1 matches 10 bases. The CDR3 extends over 18 amino acids. From germline, CDR1 is GTSNPN and CDR2 SVGIG (reference sequence). Losses at the gene ends were 0 bases for V and 7 bases for J; bases not matched to a gene: 12. CDR3 DNA: TGTGCCTGGAGTGTACCCCGGGACAGGGGAGTGACGAATTCACCCCTCCACTTT. This sequence encodes CAWSVPRDRGVTNSPLHF.

The CDR3, as DNA: TGTGCCAGCTCACGCGGACAGGGGGTCTCCGGGGAGCTGTTTTTT. It yields the protein CASSRGQGVSGELFF. V is TRBV18 and J is TRBJ2-2; 10 positions agree with TRBD1. Germline CDR1 is KGHSH and CDR2 is LQKENI. The V segment lost 4 bases and the J segment 6 bases; nucleotides outside the gene matches: 5. This CDR3 is 15 amino acids long.

The rearrangement uses TRBV5-5 and TRBJ2-7; a weak D match, TRBD2 (5 bases). In germline, CDR1 is SGHKS, CDR2 YYEKEE (reference sequence). The germline V and J ends were trimmed by 4 bases and 1 base, with 12 bases remaining between them. The length of the CDR3 is 14 residues. The CDR3 nucleotides read TGTGCCAGCAGCCCTTATGAGGGATCCTACGAGCAGTACTTC. It specifies CASSPYEGSYEQYF.

This chain connects TRBV7-9 to TRBJ1-1; 7 nucleotides align to TRBD1. The V gene's germline CDR1 is SEHNR and CDR2 FQNEAQ (reference sequence). Germline trimming cut 5 bases from V and 1 base from J; bases unmatched to any gene: 10. The CDR3 has 16 amino acids. DNA for the CDR3: TGTGCCAGCAGCCCGACGGACAGGCGGCCGAACACTGAAGCTTTCTTT. Translating gives CASSPTDRRPNTEAFF.

This chain links TRBV7-2 with TRBJ2-2, with 12 positions matching TRBD2. The CDR3 has 17 residues. CDR1 and CDR2 from the germline V gene are SGHTA and FQGNSA. V lost 4 bases, J lost 8 bases, and 11 bases stayed unmatched. DNA for the CDR3: TGTGCCAGCAGCTCTAGTGCCCTAGCGGGGGGGCTGGGGGAGCTGTTTTTT. This gives the protein CASSSSALAGGLGELFF. Based on the CDR3 plus reference TRBV7-2 and TRBJ2-2, the full variable domain is GAGVSQSPSNKVTEKGKDVELRCDPISGHTALYWYRQSLGQGLEFLIYFQGNSAPDKSGLPSDRFSAERTGGSVSTLTIQRTQQEDSAVYLCASSSSALAGGLGELFFGEGSRLTVL.

The chain recombines TRBV6-4 with TRBJ1-2, with 10 nucleotides matching TRBD1. Trimming at V came to 0 bases and at J to 8 bases, leaving 9 bases not matched to a gene. The germline V gene has CDR1 MRHNA and CDR2 SNTAGT. This CDR3 comprises 16 residues. CDR3 nucleotides: TGTGCCAGCAGTGACTCGGAGACAGGGGGCCTTGGAGGCTACACCTTC. Its protein is CASSDSETGGLGGYTF.

This clone was observed once. This rearrangement joins TRBV27 to TRBJ1-1; D is perhaps TRBD1 (5 bases). V gave up 7 bases and J gave up 4 bases, with 13 bases separating them. The CDR3 runs to 13 residues. Germline CDR1 and CDR2: MNHEY and SMNVEV (reference sequence). For the CDR3, the DNA is TGTGCCAGCACCTGGGGGAGGGGCACTGAAGCTTTCTTT. It yields the protein CASTWGRGTEAFF.

The rearrangement links TRBV2 to TRBJ1-6; 8 bases match TRBD1. With 6 bases clipped from V and 10 bases from J, the junction kept 11 bases outside the gene matches. Germline V gene sequence: CDR1 SNHLY, CDR2 FYNNEI. The CDR3 has 15 amino acids. CDR3 DNA sequence: TGTGCCAGCAGCCCGCGGACAGGGCAGAACTCACCCCTCCACTTT. Amino acids: CASSPRTGQNSPLHF. The complete variable domain, with remaining parts taken from reference TRBV2 and TRBJ1-6, reads EPEVTQTPSHQVTQMGQEVILRCVPISNHLYFYWYRQILGQKVEFLVSFYNNEISEKSEIFDDQFSVERPDGSNFTLKIRSTKLEDSAMYFCASSPRTGQNSPLHFGNGTRLTVT.

This sequence joins TRBV5-4 and TRBJ2-5, with D possibly matching TRBD1 (5 bases). This CDR3 contains 15 residues. The germline CDR1 and CDR2 sequences are SGHNT and YYREEE (reference sequence). The germline V and J ends were trimmed by 2 bases and 2 bases, with 13 bases remaining between them. The chain's CDR3 is CASSFVGASQETQYF. Here the CDR3 DNA reads TGTGCCAGCAGCTTCGTTGGGGCCAGTCAAGAGACCCAGTACTTC.

This clone has a single count. This chain uses TRBV5-1 with TRBJ1-2; 7 bases are a match to TRBD1. V shed 4 bases, J shed 8 bases, and the junction held 14 bases outside the gene matches. From germline, CDR1 is SGHRS and CDR2 YFSETQ. This CDR3 is 15 amino acids long. Here the CDR3 reads CASSPTLQGTRGYTF. CDR3 coding DNA: TGCGCCAGCAGCCCGACTCTACAGGGGACGCGGGGCTACACCTTC.

The rearrangement joins TRBV5-8 to TRBJ2-7, with D tentatively TRBD1 (6 bases). This CDR3 spans 16 amino acids. Germline V gene data show CDR1 as SGHTS and CDR2 as YDEGEE. The V end lost 4 bases, the J end lost 4 bases, and 21 bases lay between the germline ends. The CDR3 nucleotides are TGTGCCAGCAGCCCGTACAGGGAAGGCAGATCTTACGAGCAGTACTTC. Translated: CASSPYREGRSYEQYF.

V usage is TRBV29-1 and J usage is TRBJ2-7; 9 bases map to TRBD1. J was trimmed by 3 bases and V by 6 bases; bases with no gene match: 6. Germline V CDR1 and CDR2: SQVTM, ANQGSEA. The CDR3 covers 13 residues. Here the CDR3 DNA reads TGCAGCGTCGGGCGGGGACAGGGCTACGAGCAGTACTTC. It translates to CSVGRGQGYEQYF.